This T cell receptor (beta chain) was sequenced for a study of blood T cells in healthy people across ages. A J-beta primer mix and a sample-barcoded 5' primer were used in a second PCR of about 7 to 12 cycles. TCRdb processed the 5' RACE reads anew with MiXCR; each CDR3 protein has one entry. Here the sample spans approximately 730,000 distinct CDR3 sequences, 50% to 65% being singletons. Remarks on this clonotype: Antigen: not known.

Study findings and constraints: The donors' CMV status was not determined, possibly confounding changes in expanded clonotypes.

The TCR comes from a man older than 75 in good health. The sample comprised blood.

The CDR3 sequence is CASRITWDREEKLFF. The CDR3 DNA reads TGCGCCAGCAGAATCACCTGGGACAGGGAGGAAAAACTGTTTTTT. The V and J genes are TRBV4-1 and TRBJ1-4, with 9 bases matching TRBD1. CDR3 length: 15 residues. The junction had 10 bases not matched to a gene; V was cut back by 6 bases and J by 8 bases. Looked up from germline, CDR1 is MGHRA and CDR2 is YSYEKL.